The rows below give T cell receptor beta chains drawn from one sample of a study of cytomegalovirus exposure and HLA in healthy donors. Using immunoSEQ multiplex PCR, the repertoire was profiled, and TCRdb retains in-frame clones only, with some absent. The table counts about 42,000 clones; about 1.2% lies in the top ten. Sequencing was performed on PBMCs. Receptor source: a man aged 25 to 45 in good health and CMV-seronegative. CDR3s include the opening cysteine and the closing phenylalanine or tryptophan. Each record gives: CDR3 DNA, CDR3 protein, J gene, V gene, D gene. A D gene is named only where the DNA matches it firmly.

cdr3_nt: TGTGCCAGCACCCGGACAGGGGGCTATGGCTACACCTTC; cdr3_aa: CASTRTGGYGYTF; j_call: TRBJ1-2; v_call: TRBV6-5; d_call: TRBD1
cdr3_nt: TGTGCCAGCAGCTCCGTCCGGACAGGCTACGAGCAGTACTTC; cdr3_aa: CASSSVRTGYEQYF; j_call: TRBJ2-7; v_call: TRBV11-2; d_call: TRBD1
cdr3_nt: TGCGCCAGCAGCTCTGGACACGGACAAGAGACCCAGTACTTC; cdr3_aa: CASSSGHGQETQYF; j_call: TRBJ2-5; v_call: TRBV5-1; d_call: -
cdr3_nt: TGTGCCAGCAGCCCACAGGGGGCCCGTAATGAAAAACTGTTTTTT; cdr3_aa: CASSPQGARNEKLFF; j_call: TRBJ1-4; v_call: TRBV7-8; d_call: TRBD1
cdr3_nt: TGCGCCAGCAGCCAGGGGACTAGCGGGTTTGTAGAGCAGTACTTC; cdr3_aa: CASSQGTSGFVEQYF; j_call: TRBJ2-7; v_call: TRBV4-1; d_call: TRBD2
cdr3_nt: TGTGCCTGGAGTGGTCAGAGGACAACTAATGAAAAACTGTTTTTT; cdr3_aa: CAWSGQRTTNEKLFF; j_call: TRBJ1-4; v_call: TRBV30; d_call: -
cdr3_nt: TGCAGTGAATCCCGTTCCTATGGCTACACCTTC; cdr3_aa: CSESRSYGYTF; j_call: TRBJ1-2; v_call: TRBV20-1; d_call: -
cdr3_nt: TGTGCCAGCAGTTACCCGTCCGGGACAGGGGCCCACGAGCAGTACTTC; cdr3_aa: CASSYPSGTGAHEQYF; j_call: TRBJ2-7; v_call: TRBV6-5; d_call: TRBD1
cdr3_nt: TGTGCCAGCAGCTTTGCAAAGGGAGCTGGCGAGCAGTACTTC; cdr3_aa: CASSFAKGAGEQYF; j_call: TRBJ2-7; v_call: TRBV9; d_call: -
cdr3_nt: TGTGCCAGCAGCTCCCCTAGAGGCCCCTACAATGAGCAGTTCTTC; cdr3_aa: CASSSPRGPYNEQFF; j_call: TRBJ2-1; v_call: TRBV11-2; d_call: -
cdr3_nt: TGCGCCAGCAGCTGGGCCGGGACAGGGGGCACAGATACGCAGTATTTT; cdr3_aa: CASSWAGTGGTDTQYF; j_call: TRBJ2-3; v_call: TRBV5-1; d_call: TRBD1
cdr3_nt: TGCAGCTTCTCGACAGGGAGGAGGGCTGAAGCTTTCTTT; cdr3_aa: CSFSTGRRAEAFF; j_call: TRBJ1-1; v_call: TRBV29-1; d_call: TRBD1
cdr3_nt: TGTGCCAGCTCACCACCTGGGCAGGGCTATGGCTACACCTTC; cdr3_aa: CASSPPGQGYGYTF; j_call: TRBJ1-2; v_call: TRBV18; d_call: -
cdr3_nt: TGTGCCAGCAGTTTAAATCAGGGGGCAGGCGTCTATGGCTACACCTTC; cdr3_aa: CASSLNQGAGVYGYTF; j_call: TRBJ1-2; v_call: TRBV6-5; d_call: TRBD1
cdr3_nt: TGTGCCAGCAGTATGGGGACAGGGGGGAATCAGCCCCAGCATTTT; cdr3_aa: CASSMGTGGNQPQHF; j_call: TRBJ1-5; v_call: TRBV6-5; d_call: TRBD1
cdr3_nt: TGCGCCAGCAGCCCAGGACAGGGTGCATGGTATGGCTACACCTTC; cdr3_aa: CASSPGQGAWYGYTF; j_call: TRBJ1-2; v_call: TRBV5-1; d_call: TRBD1
cdr3_nt: TGTGCCAGCAGTTCCGGCAGGGGGCAAGAAGAGACCCAGTACTTC; cdr3_aa: CASSSGRGQEETQYF; j_call: TRBJ2-5; v_call: TRBV6-6; d_call: TRBD1
cdr3_nt: TGCGCCAGCAGCCAAGACCGTAGCGGGAGTGGAAATGAGCAGTTCTTC; cdr3_aa: CASSQDRSGSGNEQFF; j_call: TRBJ2-1; v_call: TRBV4-3; d_call: TRBD2
cdr3_nt: TGTGCCAGCAGCTTCCCCGGAGGGATCAACGAGCAGTACTTC; cdr3_aa: CASSFPGGINEQYF; j_call: TRBJ2-7; v_call: TRBV11-1; d_call: -
cdr3_nt: TGTGCCAGCAGTGAAGGGCAGGGGCCCAATTCACCCCTCCACTTT; cdr3_aa: CASSEGQGPNSPLHF; j_call: TRBJ1-6; v_call: TRBV6-1; d_call: -
cdr3_nt: TGTGCCAGCAGCACCAGACAGAAGAACACTGAAGCTTTCTTT; cdr3_aa: CASSTRQKNTEAFF; j_call: TRBJ1-1; v_call: TRBV9; d_call: -
cdr3_nt: TGTGCCAGCAGTAGCGGGCTAGCGGGAATCTACGAGCAGTACTTC; cdr3_aa: CASSSGLAGIYEQYF; j_call: TRBJ2-7; v_call: TRBV6-5; d_call: TRBD2
cdr3_nt: TGTGCCAGCACCACTAGCGGGAGACCCTACGAGCAGTACTTC; cdr3_aa: CASTTSGRPYEQYF; j_call: TRBJ2-7; v_call: TRBV6-6; d_call: TRBD2
cdr3_nt: TGCGCCAGCAGTGAAGGCGGGCGGGAGGGCTACTACGAGCAGTACTTC; cdr3_aa: CASSEGGREGYYEQYF; j_call: TRBJ2-7; v_call: TRBV10-2; d_call: TRBD2
cdr3_nt: TGTGCCAGCAGCGTACTAGCGGGGGGCACAGATACGCAGTATTTT; cdr3_aa: CASSVLAGGTDTQYF; j_call: TRBJ2-3; v_call: TRBV5-4; d_call: TRBD2
cdr3_nt: TGTGCCAGCAGTTACTCGGGGGAGGGCTCCTACAATGAGCAGTTCTTC; cdr3_aa: CASSYSGEGSYNEQFF; j_call: TRBJ2-1; v_call: TRBV6-5; d_call: TRBD2
cdr3_nt: TGTGCCAGTAGTATGTCCCGGACAGTGTGGAACACTGAAGCTTTCTTT; cdr3_aa: CASSMSRTVWNTEAFF; j_call: TRBJ1-1; v_call: TRBV19; d_call: -
cdr3_nt: TGTGCCAGCTCACCCGCGATGGGGGGATACTACGAGCAGTACTTC; cdr3_aa: CASSPAMGGYYEQYF; j_call: TRBJ2-7; v_call: TRBV18; d_call: -
cdr3_nt: TGTGCCTGGAGTGTTTGGGGGCGGGCAGATACGCAGTATTTT; cdr3_aa: CAWSVWGRADTQYF; j_call: TRBJ2-3; v_call: TRBV30; d_call: -
cdr3_nt: TGTGCCAGCAGCGTAGCTCTAGGGGTCCCTCATGAGCAGTTCTTC; cdr3_aa: CASSVALGVPHEQFF; j_call: TRBJ2-1; v_call: TRBV9; d_call: -
cdr3_nt: TGCGCCAGCAGCTACCTGGAAGGGGAGGGGGGCTACACCTTC; cdr3_aa: CASSYLEGEGGYTF; j_call: TRBJ1-2; v_call: TRBV5-1; d_call: -
cdr3_nt: TGTGCCACCAGCAGACCATCGGGGGAGACGAACACTGAAGCTTTCTTT; cdr3_aa: CATSRPSGETNTEAFF; j_call: TRBJ1-1; v_call: TRBV15; d_call: -
cdr3_nt: TGCGCCAGCAGCTTCACATTTACGGGACAGGCCGACTACGAGCAGTACTTC; cdr3_aa: CASSFTFTGQADYEQYF; j_call: TRBJ2-7; v_call: TRBV5-1; d_call: TRBD1
cdr3_nt: TGCAGCGTTACCGGGACAGGGATTGGCGAGCAGTACTTC; cdr3_aa: CSVTGTGIGEQYF; j_call: TRBJ2-7; v_call: TRBV29-1; d_call: TRBD1
cdr3_nt: TGTGCCAGCTCACCAGGGGGGTCTGGGGCCAACGTCCTGACTTTC; cdr3_aa: CASSPGGSGANVLTF; j_call: TRBJ2-6; v_call: TRBV18; d_call: -
cdr3_nt: TGCGCCAGCAGCCAAGTAAGCTCTGAAGCTTTCTTT; cdr3_aa: CASSQVSSEAFF; j_call: TRBJ1-1; v_call: TRBV4-1; d_call: -
cdr3_nt: TGTGCCAGCAGCCTCAGCGATGGACAGGGCTACGAGCAGTACTTC; cdr3_aa: CASSLSDGQGYEQYF; j_call: TRBJ2-7; v_call: TRBV7-6; d_call: TRBD1
cdr3_nt: TGCGCCAGCAGCCGGGACAGGGAGGTTTTTTATAATTCACCCCTCCACTTT; cdr3_aa: CASSRDREVFYNSPLHF; j_call: TRBJ1-6; v_call: TRBV5-1; d_call: TRBD1
cdr3_nt: TGTGCCTGGAGCGGGGGCCTAGCGGGGGTGGGGACAGATACGCAGTATTTT; cdr3_aa: CAWSGGLAGVGTDTQYF; j_call: TRBJ2-3; v_call: TRBV30; d_call: TRBD2
cdr3_nt: TGCGCCAGCAGCCGAGCGGGAGGGGCCACCGGGGAGCTGTTTTTT; cdr3_aa: CASSRAGGATGELFF; j_call: TRBJ2-2; v_call: TRBV4-1; d_call: TRBD2
cdr3_nt: TGTGCCACCAGCAGAGAGGGGAGGGGACTAGCGAACGAGCAGTACTTC; cdr3_aa: CATSREGRGLANEQYF; j_call: TRBJ2-7; v_call: TRBV15; d_call: TRBD2
cdr3_nt: TGTGCCAGCAGCTTAGGGACAGGGGGCGCCTACGAGCAGTACTTC; cdr3_aa: CASSLGTGGAYEQYF; j_call: TRBJ2-7; v_call: TRBV7-9; d_call: TRBD1
cdr3_nt: TGCAGCGTTGAAGATCCGGGAGCCTACGAGCAGTACTTC; cdr3_aa: CSVEDPGAYEQYF; j_call: TRBJ2-7; v_call: TRBV29-1; d_call: -
cdr3_nt: TGTGCCAGCACCCGACTAGCGGGAGGGAGGAATGAGCAGTTCTTC; cdr3_aa: CASTRLAGGRNEQFF; j_call: TRBJ2-1; v_call: TRBV9; d_call: TRBD2
cdr3_nt: TGTGCCAGCAGCCCCGAACAGGGCGGACAGCCCCAGCATTTT; cdr3_aa: CASSPEQGGQPQHF; j_call: TRBJ1-5; v_call: TRBV7-9; d_call: -
cdr3_nt: TGCGCCAGCAGCTTTGACGACAGGGTAGACGGCAATCAGCCCCAGCATTTT; cdr3_aa: CASSFDDRVDGNQPQHF; j_call: TRBJ1-5; v_call: TRBV5-1; d_call: TRBD1
cdr3_nt: TGTGCCTGGAGTATCGCTAGTATTGATACGCAGTATTTT; cdr3_aa: CAWSIASIDTQYF; j_call: TRBJ2-3; v_call: TRBV30; d_call: -